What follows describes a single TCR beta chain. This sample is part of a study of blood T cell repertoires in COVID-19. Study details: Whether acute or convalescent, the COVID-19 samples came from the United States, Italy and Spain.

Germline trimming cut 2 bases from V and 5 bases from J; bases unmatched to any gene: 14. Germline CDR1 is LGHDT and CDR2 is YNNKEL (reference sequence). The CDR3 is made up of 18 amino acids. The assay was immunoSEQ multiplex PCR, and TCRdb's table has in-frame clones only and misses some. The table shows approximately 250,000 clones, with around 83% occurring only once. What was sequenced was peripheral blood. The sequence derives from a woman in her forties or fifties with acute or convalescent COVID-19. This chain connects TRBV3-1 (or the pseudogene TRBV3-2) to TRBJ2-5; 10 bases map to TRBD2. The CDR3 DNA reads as TGTGCCAGCAGCCAAACAGCGGGGGGGAGCCATATGATGGAGACCCAGTACTTC. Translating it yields CASSQTAGGSHMMETQYF.